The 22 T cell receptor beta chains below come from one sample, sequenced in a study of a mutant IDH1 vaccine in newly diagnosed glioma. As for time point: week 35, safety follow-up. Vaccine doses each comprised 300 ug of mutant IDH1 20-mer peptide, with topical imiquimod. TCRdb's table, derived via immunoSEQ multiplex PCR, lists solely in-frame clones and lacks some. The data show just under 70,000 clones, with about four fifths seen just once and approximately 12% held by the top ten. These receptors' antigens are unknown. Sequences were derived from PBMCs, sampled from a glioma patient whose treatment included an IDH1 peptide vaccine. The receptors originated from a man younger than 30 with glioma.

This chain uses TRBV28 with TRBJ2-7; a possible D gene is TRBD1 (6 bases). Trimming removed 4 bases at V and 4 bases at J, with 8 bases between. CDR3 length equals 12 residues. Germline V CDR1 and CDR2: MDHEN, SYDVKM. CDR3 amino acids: CASSWTEYEQYF. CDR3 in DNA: TGTGCCAGCAGTTGGACAGAGTACGAGCAGTACTTC.

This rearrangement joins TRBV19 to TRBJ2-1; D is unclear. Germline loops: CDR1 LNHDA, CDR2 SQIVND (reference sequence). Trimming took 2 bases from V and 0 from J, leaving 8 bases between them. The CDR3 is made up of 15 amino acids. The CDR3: CASSIIRSSYNEQFF. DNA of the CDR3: TGTGCCAGTAGTATAATCCGAAGCTCCTACAATGAGCAGTTCTTC.

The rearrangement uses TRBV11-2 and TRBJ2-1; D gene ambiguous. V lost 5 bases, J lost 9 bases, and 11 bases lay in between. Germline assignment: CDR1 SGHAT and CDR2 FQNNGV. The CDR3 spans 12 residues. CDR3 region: CASSLRTGEQFF. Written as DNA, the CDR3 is TGTGCCAGCAGCCTCCGTACGGGTGAGCAGTTCTTC.

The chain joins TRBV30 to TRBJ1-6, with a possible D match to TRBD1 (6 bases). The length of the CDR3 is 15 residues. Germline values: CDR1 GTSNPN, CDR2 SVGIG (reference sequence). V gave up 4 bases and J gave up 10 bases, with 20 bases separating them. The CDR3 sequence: CAWTTGTSGSSPLHF. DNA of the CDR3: TGTGCCTGGACTACCGGGACAAGCGGTTCCTCACCCCTCCACTTT.

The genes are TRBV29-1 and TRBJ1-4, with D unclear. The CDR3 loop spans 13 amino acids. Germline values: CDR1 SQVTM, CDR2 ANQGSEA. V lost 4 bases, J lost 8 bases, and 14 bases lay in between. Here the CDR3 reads CSVAITGVEKLFF. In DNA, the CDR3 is TGCAGCGTTGCCATCACTGGGGTCGAAAAACTGTTTTTT. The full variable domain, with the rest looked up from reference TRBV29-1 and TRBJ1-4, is SAVISQKPSRDICQRGTSLTIQCQVDSQVTMMFWYRQQPGQSLTLIATANQGSEATYESGFVIDKFPISRPNLTFSTLTVSNMSPEDSSIYLCSVAITGVEKLFFGSGTQLSVL.

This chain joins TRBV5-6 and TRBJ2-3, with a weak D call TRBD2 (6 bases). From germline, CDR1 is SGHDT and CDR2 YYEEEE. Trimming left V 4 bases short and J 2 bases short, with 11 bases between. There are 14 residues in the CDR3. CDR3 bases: TGTGCCAGCAGCGGGGACTCCTACACAGATACGCAGTATTTT. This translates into CASSGDSYTDTQYF.

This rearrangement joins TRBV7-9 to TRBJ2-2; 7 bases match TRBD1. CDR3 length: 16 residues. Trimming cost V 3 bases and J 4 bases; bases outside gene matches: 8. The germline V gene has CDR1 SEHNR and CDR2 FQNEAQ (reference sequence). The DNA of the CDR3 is TGTGCCAGCAGCTTTGGACAGGACAGGCCCACCGGGGAGCTGTTTTTT. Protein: CASSFGQDRPTGELFF.

Written as DNA, the CDR3 is TGTGCCAGCAGTTTAAGGGGCTACGAGCAGTACTTC. Amino acids: CASSLRGYEQYF. The genes are TRBV28 and TRBJ2-7, with TRBD1 as a possible D gene (5 bases). This CDR3 has 12 residues. The V end lost 2 bases, the J end lost 3 bases, and 5 bases lay between the germline ends. Germline V gene lookup returns CDR1 MDHEN and CDR2 SYDVKM.

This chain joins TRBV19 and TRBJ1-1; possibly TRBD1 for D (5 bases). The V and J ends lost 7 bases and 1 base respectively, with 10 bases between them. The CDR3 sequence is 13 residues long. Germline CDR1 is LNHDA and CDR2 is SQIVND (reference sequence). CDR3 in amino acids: CASKGSENTEAFF. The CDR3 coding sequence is TGTGCCAGTAAGGGGTCGGAGAACACTGAAGCTTTCTTT.

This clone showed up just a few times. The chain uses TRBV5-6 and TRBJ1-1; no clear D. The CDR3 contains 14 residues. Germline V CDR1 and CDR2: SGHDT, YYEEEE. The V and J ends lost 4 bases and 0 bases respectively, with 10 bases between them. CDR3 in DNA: TGTGCCAGCAGCGTTCGGGCAATGAACACTGAAGCTTTCTTT. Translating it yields CASSVRAMNTEAFF.

The CDR3 region is CASSLPGTGVTEAFF. The DNA of the CDR3 is TGTGCCAGCAGCCTCCCCGGGACAGGGGTTACTGAAGCTTTCTTT. This sequence joins TRBV6-6 and TRBJ1-1; 10 nucleotides agree with TRBD1. Germline loops: CDR1 MNHNY, CDR2 SVGAGI (reference sequence). V was pared by 6 bases and J by 5 bases, with 9 bases of the junction left unmatched. There are 15 residues in the CDR3.

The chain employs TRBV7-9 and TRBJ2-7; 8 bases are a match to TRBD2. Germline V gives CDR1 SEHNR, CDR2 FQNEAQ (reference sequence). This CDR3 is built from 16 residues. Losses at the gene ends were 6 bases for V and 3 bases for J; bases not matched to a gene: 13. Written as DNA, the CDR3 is TGTGCCAGCAGTACCAACCGGGAGGGTTCAAACTACGAGCAGTACTTC. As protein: CASSTNREGSNYEQYF.

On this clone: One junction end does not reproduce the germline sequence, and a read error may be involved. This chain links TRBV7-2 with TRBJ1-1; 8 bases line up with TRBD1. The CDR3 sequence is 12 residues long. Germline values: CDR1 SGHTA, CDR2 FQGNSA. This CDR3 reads CASSLRQGATSF. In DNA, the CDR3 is TGTGCCAGCAGCTTACGGCAGGGGGCCACTTCTTTT.

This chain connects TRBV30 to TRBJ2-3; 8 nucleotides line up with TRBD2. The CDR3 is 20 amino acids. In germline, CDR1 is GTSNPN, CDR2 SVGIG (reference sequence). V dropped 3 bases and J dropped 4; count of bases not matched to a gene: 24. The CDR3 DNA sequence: TGTGCCTGGAGCCCCACTTTGGTTATTTTAGAGCGGGAGTTCGCAGATACGCAGTATTTT. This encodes CAWSPTLVILEREFADTQYF.

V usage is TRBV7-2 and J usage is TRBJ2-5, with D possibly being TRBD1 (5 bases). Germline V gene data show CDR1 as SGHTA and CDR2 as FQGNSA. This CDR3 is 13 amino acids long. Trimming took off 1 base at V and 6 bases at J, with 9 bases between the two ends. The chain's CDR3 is CASSLGQRQTQYF. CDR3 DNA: TGTGCCAGCAGCTTAGGACAGAGGCAGACCCAGTACTTC.

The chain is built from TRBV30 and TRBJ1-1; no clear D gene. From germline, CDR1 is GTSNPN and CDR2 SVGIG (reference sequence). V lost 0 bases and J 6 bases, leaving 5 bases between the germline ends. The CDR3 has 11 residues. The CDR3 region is CAWSVSPEAFF. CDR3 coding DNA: TGTGCCTGGAGTGTATCCCCTGAAGCTTTCTTT. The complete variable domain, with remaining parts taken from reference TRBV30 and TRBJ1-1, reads SQTIHQWPATLVQPVGSPLSLECTVEGTSNPNLYWYRQAAGRGLQLLFYSVGIGQISSEVPQNLSASRPQDRQFILSSKKLLLSDSGFYLCAWSVSPEAFFGQGTRLTVV.

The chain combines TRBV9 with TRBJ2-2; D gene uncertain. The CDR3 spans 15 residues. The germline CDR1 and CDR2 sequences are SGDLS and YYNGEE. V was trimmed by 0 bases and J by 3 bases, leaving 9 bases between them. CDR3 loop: CASSVDGPYTGELFF. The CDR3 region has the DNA TGTGCCAGCAGCGTAGATGGGCCGTACACCGGGGAGCTGTTTTTT.

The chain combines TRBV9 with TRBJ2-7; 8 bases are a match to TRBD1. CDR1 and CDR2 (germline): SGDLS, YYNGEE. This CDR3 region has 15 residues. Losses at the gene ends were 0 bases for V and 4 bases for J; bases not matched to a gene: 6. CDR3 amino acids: CASSVEDRAAYEQYF. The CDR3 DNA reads TGTGCCAGCAGCGTAGAGGACAGGGCAGCATACGAGCAGTACTTC.

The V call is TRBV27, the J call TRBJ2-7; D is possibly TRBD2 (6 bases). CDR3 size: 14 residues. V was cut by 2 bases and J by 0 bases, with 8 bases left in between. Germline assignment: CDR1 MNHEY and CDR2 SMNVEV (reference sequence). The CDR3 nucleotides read TGTGCCAGCAGTTTAGCGGGGAGCTCCTACGAGCAGTACTTC. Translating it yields CASSLAGSSYEQYF.

As DNA, the CDR3 is TGTGCCAGCAGCGTCCTAGCGGGGGGCTTCTCCTACAATGAGCAGTTCTTC. Residues: CASSVLAGGFSYNEQFF. This chain uses TRBV7-2 with TRBJ2-1; TRBD2 matches at 11 bases. V lost 5 bases and J lost 0; bases outside the gene matches: 6. This CDR3 spans 17 amino acids. Germline lookup yields CDR1 SGHTA and CDR2 FQGNSA.

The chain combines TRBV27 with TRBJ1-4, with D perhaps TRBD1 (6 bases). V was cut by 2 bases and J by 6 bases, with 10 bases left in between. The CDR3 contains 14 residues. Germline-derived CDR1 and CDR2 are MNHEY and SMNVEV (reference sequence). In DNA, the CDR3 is TGTGCCAGCAGTTTAGGGCAGGGGTATGAAAAACTGTTTTTT. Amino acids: CASSLGQGYEKLFF.

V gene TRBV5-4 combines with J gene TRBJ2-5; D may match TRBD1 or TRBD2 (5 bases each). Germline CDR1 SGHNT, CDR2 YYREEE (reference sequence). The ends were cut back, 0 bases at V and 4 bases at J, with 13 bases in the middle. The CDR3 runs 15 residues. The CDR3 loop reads CASSLVEFGGETQYF. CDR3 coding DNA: TGTGCCAGCAGCTTGGTCGAATTTGGGGGAGAGACCCAGTACTTC.